Following are 24 T cell receptor beta chains from one sample sequenced in a study of blood T cell repertoires in COVID-19. Some clones are missing from TCRdb's copy, which holds only in-frame ones; the method was immunoSEQ multiplex PCR. The sample has 200,000 to 250,000 clones; around 81% are singletons. Material for sequencing was PBMCs or T cells enriched from blood (not recorded which). The receptors stem from a man aged 25-45 years with acute COVID-19.

The chain has TRBV10-2 and TRBJ2-7; the D is unclear. Looked up from germline, CDR1 is WSHSY and CDR2 is SAAADI. Trimming took 10 bases from V and 0 from J, leaving 7 bases between them. The CDR3 is 11 residues long. CDR3 protein: CATTSSYEQYF. The CDR3 DNA sequence: TGCGCCACCACGAGCTCCTACGAGCAGTACTTC.

The rearrangement uses TRBV2 and TRBJ1-6, with TRBD1 as a possible D gene (6 bases). Germline V gene sequence: CDR1 SNHLY, CDR2 FYNNEI. Trimming left V 6 bases short and J 10 bases short, with 16 bases between. This CDR3 has 14 amino acids. CDR3 coding DNA: TGTGCCAGCAGACGGGGCGGGGGGCGATCACCCCTCCACTTT. Protein: CASRRGGGRSPLHF.

This clone has only one observation. The rearrangement links TRBV29-1 to TRBJ2-7; a weak D match, TRBD1 (6 bases). In germline, CDR1 is SQVTM, CDR2 ANQGSEA. The CDR3 spans 14 residues. The germline V and J ends were trimmed by 2 bases and 3 bases, with 14 bases remaining between them. The CDR3 spells CSVELQGRGYEQYF. As DNA, the CDR3 is TGCAGCGTTGAACTACAGGGTAGAGGCTACGAGCAGTACTTC.

This chain joins TRBV19 and TRBJ2-7; 9 bases align to TRBD1. This CDR3 spans 13 amino acids. Unmatched junction bases numbered 7, after V lost 9 bases and J lost 4 bases. Per the germline V gene, CDR1 is LNHDA and CDR2 is SQIVND (reference sequence). Here the CDR3 reads CASQDRGTYEQYF. The CDR3 DNA sequence: TGTGCCAGCCAGGACAGGGGTACGTACGAGCAGTACTTC.

A single count supports this clone. This chain joins TRBV25-1 and TRBJ2-1, with 9 bases fitting TRBD1. The ends lost 5 bases at V and 0 bases at J; junction bases unmatched: 5. The CDR3 sequence is 16 residues long. Looked up from germline, CDR1 is MGHDK and CDR2 is SYGVNS. The CDR3 is CASSTGQGSSYNEQFF. The CDR3 DNA sequence: TGTGCCAGCAGTACCGGACAGGGGAGCTCCTACAATGAGCAGTTCTTC. Full variable domain (remainder filled in from reference TRBV25-1 and TRBJ2-1): EADIYQTPRYLVIGTGKKITLECSQTMGHDKMYWYQQDPGMELHLIHYSYGVNSTEKGDLSSESTVSRIRTEHFPLTLESARPSHTSQYLCASSTGQGSSYNEQFFGPGTRLTVL.

The chain joins TRBV9 to TRBJ1-5, with TRBD1 matching over 7 bases. V was clipped by 8 bases and J by 3 bases; unmatched bases: 8. Germline V gene lookup returns CDR1 SGDLS and CDR2 YYNGEE. The CDR3 length is 14 residues. DNA of the CDR3: TGTGCCAGTGTACAGGGGTATAACAATCAGCCCCAGCATTTT. It yields the protein CASVQGYNNQPQHF.

The gene calls are TRBV28 and TRBJ1-2; no definite D call. The V end was cut by 6 bases, the J end by 4 bases, with 21 bases between. The CDR3 consists of 16 residues. Germline CDR1 and CDR2: MDHEN and SYDVKM. The CDR3: CASSRPAGGPPYGYTF. The CDR3 DNA is TGTGCCAGCAGCCGGCCGGCGGGAGGGCCCCCCTATGGCTACACCTTC.

The V call is TRBV6-5, the J call TRBJ2-7; the D gene is possibly TRBD2 (5 bases). Germline loops: CDR1 MNHEY, CDR2 SVGAGI. The germline V and J ends were trimmed by 1 base and 4 bases, with 8 bases remaining between them. The CDR3 has 13 residues. DNA of the CDR3: TGTGCCAGCAGTTACTACCGGGGATACGAGCAGTACTTC. Its translation: CASSYYRGYEQYF.

The V call is TRBV19, the J call TRBJ1-5; D is unclear. The CDR3 covers 15 residues. V lost 5 bases, J lost 2 bases, and 13 bases lay in between. Germline values: CDR1 LNHDA, CDR2 SQIVND (reference sequence). As DNA, the CDR3 is TGTGCCAGTAGTCGGGGAAATGAGGGCAATCAGCCCCAGCATTTT. Residues: CASSRGNEGNQPQHF.

This chain links TRBV6-1 with TRBJ2-5, with D possibly matching TRBD1 (6 bases). Per the germline V gene, CDR1 is MNHNS and CDR2 is SASEGT. This CDR3 contains 16 residues. V lost 1 base, J lost 1 base, and 13 bases lay in between. The CDR3 protein is CASSEDRVRGQETQYF. The CDR3, as DNA: TGTGCCAGCAGTGAAGACAGGGTTAGGGGCCAAGAGACCCAGTACTTC.

This clone was detected once. The chain couples TRBV10-1 to TRBJ2-1; D is possibly TRBD2 (5 bases). The V gene's germline CDR1 is WNHNN and CDR2 SYGVQD (reference sequence). Trimming stripped 8 bases from V and 0 bases from J, with 8 bases between. The CDR3 covers 13 residues. Written as DNA, the CDR3 is TGCGCCAGCTGGAGGCGCTCCTACAATGAGCAGTTCTTC. Its protein product is CASWRRSYNEQFF.

The gene calls are TRBV7-6 and TRBJ1-3; 11 bases are a match to TRBD1. CDR1 SGHVS and CDR2 FNYEAQ come from the germline V gene. The length of the CDR3 is 14 residues. After removal of 4 bases from V and 8 bases from J, the junction contained 4 bases not matched to a gene. CDR3 protein: CASSYGQGADTIYF. The DNA for the CDR3 is TGTGCCAGCAGCTACGGACAGGGGGCAGACACCATATATTTT.

The genes are TRBV2 and TRBJ2-3; TRBD2 matches 10 bases. Germline V gene sequence: CDR1 SNHLY, CDR2 FYNNEI. Trimming cost V 6 bases and J 4 bases; bases outside gene matches: 4. The CDR3 covers 14 residues. CDR3 sequence: CASRRAGGADTQYF. CDR3 in DNA: TGTGCCAGCAGGCGAGCGGGGGGGGCAGATACGCAGTATTTT.

The gene calls are TRBV19 and TRBJ1-1; 8 bases fit TRBD1. J was trimmed by 4 bases and V by 2 bases; bases with no gene match: 3. Germline-derived CDR1 and CDR2 are LNHDA and SQIVND (reference sequence). CDR3 length: 14 amino acids. The CDR3 DNA reads TGTGCCAGTAGTATACAGGGGGCCCTCACTGAAGCTTTCTTT. This codes for CASSIQGALTEAFF.

The chain combines TRBV24-1 with TRBJ2-1, with 7 positions matching TRBD2. This CDR3 spans 13 amino acids. The germline V gene encodes CDR1 KGHDR and CDR2 SFDVKD. With V trimmed by 5 bases and J by 10 bases, 7 bases remained unmatched. The CDR3 region is CATSVSREGEQFF. CDR3 bases: TGTGCCACCAGTGTCTCCAGGGAGGGCGAGCAGTTCTTC.

The CDR3 DNA follows: TGTGCCATCATGAGCGGGGGAGGAGAGACCCAGTACTTC. Translation: CAIMSGGGETQYF. V and J are TRBV10-3 and TRBJ2-5; 8 bases are shared with TRBD2. The CDR3 is made up of 13 amino acids. CDR1 is ENHRY, CDR2 SYGVKD, per germline. Trimming removed 7 bases from V and 4 bases from J; junction bases left unmatched: 5.

The gene calls are TRBV27 and TRBJ2-1, with TRBD1 matching over 8 bases. Trimming removed 6 bases from V and 7 bases from J; junction bases left unmatched: 14. The CDR3 spans 16 residues. From germline, CDR1 is MNHEY and CDR2 SMNVEV (reference sequence). Here the CDR3 DNA reads TGTGCCAGCAGCCTGGTGGTGACAGGGGTGAAGAATGAGCAGTTCTTC. This codes for CASSLVVTGVKNEQFF.

This clone was seen more than once but under ten times. The genes are TRBV2 and TRBJ1-2; 7 bases align to TRBD1. Germline V gene sequence: CDR1 SNHLY, CDR2 FYNNEI. V trimming: 3 bases; J trimming: 5 bases; junction bases outside the gene matches: 9. The CDR3 extends over 15 amino acids. The CDR3 nucleotides are TGTGCCAGCAGTGAGGAGGGGGCCTCATGGTATGGCTACACCTTC. It codes for CASSEEGASWYGYTF.

V is TRBV24-1 and J is TRBJ2-5; 8 bases fit TRBD1. V shed 3 bases, J shed 1 base, and the junction held 9 bases outside the gene matches. CDR3 length equals 17 residues. Germline loops: CDR1 KGHDR, CDR2 SFDVKD. The CDR3 region is CATSDPSTGGLQETQYF. DNA of the CDR3: TGTGCCACCAGTGATCCTTCAACAGGGGGGCTCCAAGAGACCCAGTACTTC.

V and J are TRBV27 and TRBJ1-3, with D perhaps TRBD1 (5 bases). Looked up from germline, CDR1 is MNHEY and CDR2 is SMNVEV (reference sequence). The CDR3 sequence is 15 residues long. Between the trimmed V and J ends, which lost 2 bases and 4 bases, there was a span of 12 bases. Here the CDR3 reads CASSLTAGLGNTIYF. CDR3 coding DNA: TGTGCCAGCAGTTTAACGGCGGGGCTGGGAAACACCATATATTTT.

This chain joins TRBV7-9 and TRBJ1-2, with D hard to call. The CDR3 sequence is 13 residues long. The germline CDR1 and CDR2 sequences are SEHNR and FQNEAQ (reference sequence). V was clipped by 0 bases and J by 7 bases, with 9 bases between them. CDR3 sequence reads: CASSLATGIGYTF. The CDR3 nucleotides are TGTGCCAGCAGCTTAGCGACCGGGATTGGCTACACCTTC. The full variable domain, its missing parts supplied by reference TRBV7-9 and TRBJ1-2, is DTGVSQNPRHKITKRGQNVTFRCDPISEHNRLYWYRQTLGQGPEFLTYFQNEAQLEKSRLLSDRFSAERPKGSFSTLEIQRTEQGDSAMYLCASSLATGIGYTFGSGTRLTVV.

The rearrangement joins TRBV18 to TRBJ1-2; D may be TRBD1 (5 bases). V was trimmed by 0 bases and J by 2 bases, leaving 10 bases between them. The V gene's germline CDR1 is KGHSH and CDR2 LQKENI. The CDR3 runs 15 residues. This CDR3 is CASSPPSGSNYGYTF. The CDR3 DNA reads as TGTGCCAGCTCACCACCGTCAGGGTCGAACTATGGCTACACCTTC.

This sequence joins TRBV12-2 and TRBJ1-5. TRBV12-2 is noted as a pseudogene. CDR3 size: 15 residues. CDR3 sequence reads: CASRFEGHSNQPQHF. The CDR3 DNA is TGTGCAAGTCGCTTCGAGGGCCATAGCAATCAGCCCCAGCATTTT.

The V call is TRBV18, the J call TRBJ1-1; the match to TRBD1 covers 7 bases. J was trimmed by 1 base and V by 1 base; bases with no gene match: 3. The CDR3 loop spans 15 amino acids. Germline V gives CDR1 KGHSH, CDR2 LQKENI. CDR3 sequence reads: CASSPLRGKNTEAFF. The CDR3 DNA sequence: TGTGCCAGCTCACCACTCAGGGGGAAGAACACTGAAGCTTTCTTT.